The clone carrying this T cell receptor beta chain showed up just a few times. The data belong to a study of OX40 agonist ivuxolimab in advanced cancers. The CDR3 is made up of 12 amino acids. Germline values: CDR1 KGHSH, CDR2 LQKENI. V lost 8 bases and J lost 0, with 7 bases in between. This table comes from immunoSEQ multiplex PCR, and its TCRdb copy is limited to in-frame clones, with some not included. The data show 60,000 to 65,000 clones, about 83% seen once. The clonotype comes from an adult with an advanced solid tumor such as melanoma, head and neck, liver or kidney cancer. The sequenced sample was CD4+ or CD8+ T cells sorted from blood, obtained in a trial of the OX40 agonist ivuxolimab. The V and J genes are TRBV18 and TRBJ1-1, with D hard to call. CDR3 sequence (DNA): TGTGCCAGCCAATTGATGAACACTGAAGCTTTCTTT. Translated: CASQLMNTEAFF.